The clone carrying this T cell receptor (beta chain) was counted many times. These data belong to a study of Graves' ophthalmopathy and Graves' hyperthyroidism. PBMCs were density-gradient isolated from 10 ml fresh blood. Between the trimmed V and J ends, which lost 4 bases and 6 bases, there was a span of 12 bases. This CDR3 is built from 14 residues. Germline V lookup: CDR1 SGHNT, CDR2 YENEEA. RNA transcripts provided the template for amplifying TCR beta CDR3 regions. The first round was an RT-PCR with HTBI primers, and the second round was a multiplex PCR. TCRdb called the multiplex PCR reads again in MiXCR, with one record for every CDR3 protein. The sample contains almost 400,000 distinct CDR3 sequences, about 16% of which appear only once.

The source of this sequence is a woman aged 18-29 years with Graves' ophthalmopathy. Sequencing input: peripheral blood. This chain joins TRBV11-3 and TRBJ2-2, with TRBD1 as a possible D gene (6 bases). CDR3 amino acids: CASSWDNNAGELFF. The CDR3 bases are TGTGCCAGCAGCTGGGACAACAACGCCGGGGAGCTGTTTTTT.